One sample yielded the 21 T cell receptor beta chains listed below, sequenced in a study of blood T cell repertoires in COVID-19. The data were produced by immunoSEQ multiplex PCR, yet TCRdb's version contains in-frame clones alone and is incomplete. The data show over 200,000 clones, approximately 83% seen once. Material: peripheral blood. Source of these receptors: a young woman who had recovered from COVID-19.

The rearrangement links TRBV11-2 to TRBJ1-2; D gene unclear. CDR1 SGHAT and CDR2 FQNNGV come from the germline V gene. The CDR3 has 12 residues. Trimming shortened V by 5 bases and J by 4 bases, and 8 bases separated the two germline ends. In nucleotides, the CDR3 is TGTGCCAGCAGCCGGAGATCCTATGGCTACACCTTC. This sequence encodes CASSRRSYGYTF.

This chain connects TRBV3-1 (or the pseudogene TRBV3-2) to TRBJ1-1; 8 bases align to TRBD1. The CDR3 extends over 16 amino acids. Per germline, CDR1 LGHDT and CDR2 YNNKEL (reference sequence). With 4 bases clipped from V and 0 bases from J, the junction kept 7 bases outside the gene matches. This CDR3 reads CASSPWTGNMNTEAFF. CDR3 bases: TGTGCCAGCAGCCCGTGGACAGGGAACATGAACACTGAAGCTTTCTTT.

The CDR3 here is CASSRQAQETQYF. The CDR3 bases are TGTGCCAGCAGCCGACAGGCACAAGAGACCCAGTACTTC. The V gene is TRBV3-1 (or the pseudogene TRBV3-2), the J gene TRBJ2-5; possibly TRBD1 for D (6 bases). With 4 bases removed from V and 2 bases from J, the gap between germline ends came to 8 bases. This CDR3 has 13 amino acids. Germline V gene data show CDR1 as LGHDT and CDR2 as YNNKEL (reference sequence).

The gene calls are TRBV3-1 (or the pseudogene TRBV3-2) and TRBJ2-1; the D gene is possibly TRBD2 (7 bases). Per the germline V gene, CDR1 is LGHDT and CDR2 is YNNKEL (reference sequence). V lost 7 bases and J lost 9, with 13 bases in between. The CDR3 is made up of 12 amino acids. CDR3 DNA sequence: TGTGCCAGCATGGGGGGGCCCAGTGAGCAGTTCTTC. Its translation: CASMGGPSEQFF.

The chain combines TRBV11-2 with TRBJ2-7, with 9 bases that match TRBD1. The germline CDR1 and CDR2 sequences are SGHAT and FQNNGV. This CDR3 has 13 residues. V lost 3 bases to trimming and J lost 7 bases; unmatched junction nucleotides: 4. The CDR3 loop reads CASSFGTGQEQYF. The CDR3 region has the DNA TGTGCCAGCAGCTTTGGGACAGGGCAAGAGCAGTACTTC.

The rearrangement links TRBV18 to TRBJ2-3; TRBD1 agrees at 10 bases. Unmatched junction bases numbered 6, after V lost 3 bases and J lost 6 bases. Per germline, CDR1 KGHSH and CDR2 LQKENI. This CDR3 contains 15 residues. This chain's CDR3 is CASSPGTGAIDTQYF. The DNA for the CDR3 is TGTGCCAGCTCACCCGGGACAGGGGCGATCGATACGCAGTATTTT.

The rearrangement joins TRBV30 to TRBJ1-5; 7 bases map to TRBD1. The V and J ends lost 2 bases and 4 bases, in that order; junction bases with no gene match: 2. The CDR3 extends over 13 amino acids. CDR1 and CDR2 (germline): GTSNPN, SVGIG (reference sequence). The DNA of the CDR3 is TGTGCCTGGAGTTCAGGGGGGAATCAGCCCCAGCATTTT. As protein: CAWSSGGNQPQHF.

The chain combines TRBV11-2 with TRBJ2-5, with unresolved D. Per the germline V gene, CDR1 is SGHAT and CDR2 is FQNNGV. The CDR3 extends over 14 amino acids. The germline V and J ends were trimmed by 2 bases and 5 bases, with 12 bases remaining between them. The CDR3 DNA reads TGTGCCAGCAGCTTATCGGTCCGGCGGGAGACCCAGTACTTC. It translates to CASSLSVRRETQYF.

The chain joins TRBV5-1 to TRBJ2-7, with D possibly TRBD2 on 6 matching bases. The CDR3 totals 13 residues. V was trimmed by 5 bases and J by 3 bases, leaving 12 bases between them. Germline V gene data show CDR1 as SGHRS and CDR2 as YFSETQ. CDR3: CASRYGGDYEQYF. The CDR3, as DNA: TGCGCCAGCAGATACGGGGGAGACTACGAGCAGTACTTC.

The chain is built from TRBV27 and TRBJ1-4; possible D gene TRBD1, 5 bases. CDR1 and CDR2 (germline): MNHEY, SMNVEV (reference sequence). V lost 3 bases and J 8 bases, leaving 16 bases between the germline ends. The CDR3 length is 15 residues. The CDR3 nucleotides are TGTGCCAGCAGTTTGAGTCGCAGGGAGGGAGAAAAACTGTTTTTT. Translated: CASSLSRREGEKLFF.

V gene TRBV27 combines with J gene TRBJ1-2; D remains ambiguous. V was pared by 11 bases and J by 5 bases, with 18 bases between. In germline, CDR1 is MNHEY, CDR2 SMNVEV (reference sequence). This CDR3 spans 13 amino acids. CDR3 in DNA: TGTGCCTCGCGCGGGTTCGGGCCATATGGCTACACCTTC. Translating gives CASRGFGPYGYTF.

The chain uses TRBV7-2 and TRBJ1-1; TRBD1 matches 8 bases. Germline V gene lookup returns CDR1 SGHTA and CDR2 FQGNSA. With V trimmed by 5 bases and J by 6 bases, 8 bases remained unmatched. The CDR3 extends over 14 amino acids. The CDR3 spells CASSGTGGTPEAFF. The CDR3 DNA is TGTGCCAGCAGCGGTACAGGGGGAACCCCTGAAGCTTTCTTT.

The chain carries TRBV5-1 and TRBJ2-3, with a possible D match to TRBD2 (5 bases). Trimming left V 2 bases short and J 2 bases short, with 6 bases between. CDR3 length: 13 residues. Germline assignment: CDR1 SGHRS and CDR2 YFSETQ. CDR3 DNA: TGCGCCAGCAGCTTCCTAGCCACAGATACGCAGTATTTT. This translates into CASSFLATDTQYF.

V gene TRBV27 combines with J gene TRBJ1-2, with 10 bases that match TRBD1. Germline V gene sequence: CDR1 MNHEY, CDR2 SMNVEV (reference sequence). J lost 1 base, V lost 6 bases, and 14 bases had no gene match. CDR3 size: 18 residues. This CDR3 reads CASRQPGTGVPFNYGYTF. For the CDR3, the DNA is TGTGCCAGCAGGCAGCCCGGGACAGGGGTGCCCTTTAACTATGGCTACACCTTC.

The chain is built from TRBV7-9 and TRBJ2-1; 10 nucleotides agree with TRBD1. Germline-derived CDR1 and CDR2 are SEHNR and FQNEAQ (reference sequence). This CDR3 spans 15 amino acids. The J segment lost 3 bases and the V segment lost 4 bases, leaving 3 bases of the junction unmatched. CDR3 in DNA: TGTGCCAGCAGCTCTCGGACAGGGGGCTACAATGAGCAGTTCTTC. It specifies CASSSRTGGYNEQFF. The whole variable domain, remainder taken from reference TRBV7-9 and TRBJ2-1, is DTGVSQNPRHKITKRGQNVTFRCDPISEHNRLYWYRQTLGQGPEFLTYFQNEAQLEKSRLLSDRFSAERPKGSFSTLEIQRTEQGDSAMYLCASSSRTGGYNEQFFGPGTRLTVL.

The chain recombines TRBV7-9 with TRBJ1-2; D not certain. Germline values: CDR1 SEHNR, CDR2 FQNEAQ (reference sequence). V lost 6 bases and J 0 bases, leaving 8 bases between the germline ends. The CDR3 is made up of 13 amino acids. The CDR3 DNA sequence: TGTGCCAGCAGATCTTTAGCTAACTATGGCTACACCTTC. It encodes CASRSLANYGYTF.

This clone was counted a few times. V usage is TRBV4-3 and J usage is TRBJ1-2, with TRBD1 matching 7 bases. The CDR3 is 16 residues long. V dropped 0 bases and J dropped 0; count of bases not matched to a gene: 4. Germline CDR1 is LGHNA and CDR2 is YSLEER. The CDR3 sequence: CASSQDRGQSNYGYTF. The CDR3 DNA reads TGCGCCAGCAGCCAAGATCGGGGACAGTCTAACTATGGCTACACCTTC.

V usage is TRBV19 and J usage is TRBJ1-1; no firm D call. Per the germline V gene, CDR1 is LNHDA and CDR2 is SQIVND (reference sequence). The CDR3 is 14 amino acids. Trimming took off 6 bases at V and 2 bases at J, with 13 bases between the two ends. This CDR3 reads CASRKLGLNTEAFF. CDR3 nucleotides: TGTGCCAGTAGAAAGTTGGGCTTAAACACTGAAGCTTTCTTT.

V usage is TRBV19 and J usage is TRBJ1-1; TRBD1 is a possible D gene (5 bases). V lost 5 bases and J lost 5, with 12 bases in between. The CDR3 loop spans 13 amino acids. The germline CDR1 and CDR2 sequences are LNHDA and SQIVND (reference sequence). The CDR3, as DNA: TGTGCCAGTAGTGTCCAAAAGGGGACTGAAGCTTTCTTT. It codes for CASSVQKGTEAFF.

The rearrangement uses TRBV2 and TRBJ2-2, with a tentative D call TRBD1 (5 bases). Germline V lookup: CDR1 SNHLY, CDR2 FYNNEI. The CDR3 loop spans 14 amino acids. Trimming took 4 bases from V and 6 from J, leaving 12 bases between them. Here the CDR3 DNA reads TGTGCCAGCAGTGCTGGCAGGGCGGCCGGGGAGCTGTTTTTT. It codes for CASSAGRAAGELFF.

This sequence joins TRBV13 and TRBJ2-1; the match to TRBD2 covers 11 bases. From germline, CDR1 is PRHDT and CDR2 FYEKMQ (reference sequence). V trimming: 5 bases; J trimming: 7 bases; junction bases outside the gene matches: 7. The CDR3 is made up of 15 amino acids. As DNA, the CDR3 is TGTGCCAGCAGCCTTACTAGCGGGGGTTTTAATGAGCAGTTCTTC. This sequence encodes CASSLTSGGFNEQFF.